Listed below are T cell receptor beta chains from one sample, sequenced in a study of beta chain features in type 1 diabetes. Produced via immunoSEQ multiplex PCR; TCRdb's table is partial and in-frame only. The table has about 250,000 clones, roughly a tenth seen once. Material for sequencing was naive CD4+ T cells from blood. These TCRs come from a man between 25 and 39 years old with type 1 diabetes. Each CDR3 is given without its conserved first and last residue. Some rows have no size entry. The others give once, few or many, or a class for an expanded clone.

CDR3aa: SASTGNTQY; v_gene: TRBV20-1; j_gene: TRBJ2-3; abundance: few
CDR3aa: TSSQDLGTRHEQF; v_gene: TRBV1; j_gene: TRBJ2-1; abundance: .
CDR3aa: ASTLGNRGRSEAF; v_gene: TRBV19; j_gene: TRBJ1-1; abundance: .
CDR3aa: ASRRDRNTGELF; v_gene: TRBV2; j_gene: TRBJ2-2; abundance: .
CDR3aa: ASLGRTGYEQY; v_gene: TRBV11-2; j_gene: TRBJ2-7; abundance: .
CDR3aa: ASSLGTGSYGYT; v_gene: TRBV7-2; j_gene: TRBJ1-2; abundance: .
CDR3aa: ACLTGWKDGYT; v_gene: TRBV30; j_gene: TRBJ1-2; abundance: few
CDR3aa: ASRDLLANYGYT; v_gene: TRBV5-4; j_gene: TRBJ1-2; abundance: few
CDR3aa: ASSRAPGREKLF; v_gene: TRBV5-6; j_gene: TRBJ1-4; abundance: .
CDR3aa: ASSLDLYKLTYEQY; v_gene: TRBV11-2; j_gene: TRBJ2-7; abundance: few
CDR3aa: AWSPGGARGEKLF; v_gene: TRBV30; j_gene: TRBJ1-4; abundance: .
CDR3aa: SARWLYEQY; v_gene: TRBV20-1; j_gene: TRBJ2-7; abundance: few
CDR3aa: ASSQDRADSPLH; v_gene: TRBV5-4; j_gene: TRBJ1-6; abundance: .
CDR3aa: ASSDPDRVGAQY; v_gene: TRBV25-1; j_gene: TRBJ2-5; abundance: few
CDR3aa: ASSLDGGSYEQY; v_gene: TRBV5-4; j_gene: .; abundance: few
CDR3aa: ASRFRGLNTEAF; v_gene: TRBV5-6; j_gene: TRBJ1-1; abundance: .
CDR3aa: ASPGLHEQY; v_gene: TRBV21-1; j_gene: TRBJ2-7; abundance: .
CDR3aa: ASSPPGINTGELF; v_gene: TRBV7-2; j_gene: TRBJ2-2; abundance: .
CDR3aa: ASRRALPNSPLH; v_gene: TRBV5-1; j_gene: TRBJ1-6; abundance: .
CDR3aa: ASSVAGGSPDTQY; v_gene: TRBV9; j_gene: TRBJ2-3; abundance: .
CDR3aa: ASRKDRLNYGYT; v_gene: TRBV5-1; j_gene: TRBJ1-2; abundance: few
CDR3aa: ASSSGLNNEQF; v_gene: TRBV7-3; j_gene: TRBJ2-1; abundance: few
CDR3aa: ASSPRHMETQY; v_gene: TRBV4-2; j_gene: TRBJ2-5; abundance: .
CDR3aa: ASGTWNTGELF; v_gene: TRBV27; j_gene: TRBJ2-2; abundance: few
CDR3aa: ASSPFGGTGGYT; v_gene: TRBV21-1; j_gene: TRBJ1-2; abundance: .
CDR3aa: ASSPPGGSGANVLT; v_gene: TRBV18; j_gene: TRBJ2-6; abundance: .
CDR3aa: ASSPRTAPGNEKLF; v_gene: TRBV19; j_gene: TRBJ1-4; abundance: few
CDR3aa: ASRGGATNEKLF; v_gene: TRBV5-1; j_gene: TRBJ1-4; abundance: few
CDR3aa: ASSRETSGGYEQY; v_gene: TRBV4-2; j_gene: TRBJ2-7; abundance: few
CDR3aa: ASSLARQTGLGYT; v_gene: TRBV7-2; j_gene: TRBJ1-2; abundance: few
CDR3aa: ASSYRGGYT; v_gene: TRBV6-5; j_gene: TRBJ1-2; abundance: few
CDR3aa: ASSGAATNEKLF; v_gene: TRBV28; j_gene: TRBJ1-4; abundance: .
CDR3aa: ASSPTGGGSPDTQY; v_gene: TRBV9; j_gene: TRBJ2-3; abundance: .
CDR3aa: ASSLVYRGRGPHNYGYT; v_gene: TRBV7-8; j_gene: TRBJ1-2; abundance: .
CDR3aa: ASSLLLQAISGNTIY; v_gene: TRBV5-8; j_gene: TRBJ1-3; abundance: .
CDR3aa: ASSLEPDNEQF; v_gene: TRBV7-2; j_gene: TRBJ2-1; abundance: .
CDR3aa: ASSLEGPGQPYNEQF; v_gene: TRBV11-2; j_gene: TRBJ2-1; abundance: .
CDR3aa: ASSPVGDWQNTDTQY; v_gene: TRBV7-9; j_gene: TRBJ2-3; abundance: few
CDR3aa: ASSVRQGREQY; v_gene: TRBV9; j_gene: TRBJ2-7; abundance: .
CDR3aa: SVEDAQTGIEAF; v_gene: TRBV29-1; j_gene: TRBJ1-1; abundance: few
CDR3aa: ASRRQGSSYEQY; v_gene: TRBV4-1; j_gene: TRBJ2-7; abundance: few
CDR3aa: ASRLTSGGQYEQF; v_gene: TRBV4-2; j_gene: TRBJ2-1; abundance: .
CDR3aa: ASLSGTSFYNEQF; v_gene: TRBV7-2; j_gene: TRBJ2-1; abundance: few